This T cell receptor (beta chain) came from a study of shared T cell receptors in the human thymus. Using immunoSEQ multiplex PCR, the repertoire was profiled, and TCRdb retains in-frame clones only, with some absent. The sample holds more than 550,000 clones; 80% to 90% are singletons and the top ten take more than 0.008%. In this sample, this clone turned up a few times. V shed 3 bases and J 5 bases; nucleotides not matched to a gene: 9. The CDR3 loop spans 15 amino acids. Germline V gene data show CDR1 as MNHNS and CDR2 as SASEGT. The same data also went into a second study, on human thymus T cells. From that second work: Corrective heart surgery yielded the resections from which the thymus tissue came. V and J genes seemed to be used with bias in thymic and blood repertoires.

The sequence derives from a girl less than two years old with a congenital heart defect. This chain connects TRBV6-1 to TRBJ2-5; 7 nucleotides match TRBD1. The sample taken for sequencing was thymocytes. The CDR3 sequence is CASSDSRQGEETQYF. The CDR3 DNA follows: TGTGCCAGCAGTGACAGCAGACAGGGCGAGGAGACCCAGTACTTC.